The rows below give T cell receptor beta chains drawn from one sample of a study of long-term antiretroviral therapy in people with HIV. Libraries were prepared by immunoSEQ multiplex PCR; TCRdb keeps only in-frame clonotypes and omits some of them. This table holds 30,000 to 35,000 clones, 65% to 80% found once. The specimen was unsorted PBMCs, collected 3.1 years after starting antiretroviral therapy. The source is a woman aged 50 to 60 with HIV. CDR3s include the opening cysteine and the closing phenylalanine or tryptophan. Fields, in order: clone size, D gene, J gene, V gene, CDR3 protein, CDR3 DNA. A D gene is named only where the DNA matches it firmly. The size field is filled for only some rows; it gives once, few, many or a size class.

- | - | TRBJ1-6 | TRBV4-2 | CASSQDPGRPLHF | TGTGCCAGCAGCCAAGACCCCGGTCGGCCCCTCCACTTT
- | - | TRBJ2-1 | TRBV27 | CASSLTREEQFF | TGTGCCAGCAGTTTAACGAGGGAGGAGCAGTTCTTC
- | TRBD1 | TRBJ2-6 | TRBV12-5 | CASGLRDRGGGANVLTF | TGTGCTAGTGGTCTTCGGGACAGGGGAGGTGGGGCCAACGTCCTGACTTTC
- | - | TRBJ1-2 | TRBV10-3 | CAISESGVVEYYTF | TGTGCCATCAGTGAGTCAGGAGTGGTTGAATACTACACCTTC
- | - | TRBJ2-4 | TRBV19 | CASSSWDIKNIQYF | TGTGCCAGTAGTAGCTGGGACATTAAAAACATTCAGTACTTC
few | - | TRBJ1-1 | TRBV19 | CASSWGNTEAFF | TGTGCCAGTAGTTGGGGGAACACTGAAGCTTTCTTT
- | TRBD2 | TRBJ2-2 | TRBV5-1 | CASLAGTNTGELFF | TGCGCCAGTCTAGCGGGGACGAACACCGGGGAGCTGTTTTTT
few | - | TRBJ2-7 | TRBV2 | CASRHPETLGEQYF | TGTGCCAGCAGACACCCGGAGACTTTGGGCGAGCAGTACTTC
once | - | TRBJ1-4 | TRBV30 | CAWSSGDNPNEKLFF | TGTGCCTGGAGTTCAGGGGATAACCCTAATGAAAAACTGTTTTTT
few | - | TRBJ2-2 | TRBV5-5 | CASSFQGGTGELFF | TGTGCCAGCAGCTTTCAGGGGGGCACCGGGGAGCTGTTTTTT
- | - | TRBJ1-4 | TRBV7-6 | CASSDRIGKKLFF | TGTGCCAGCAGCGATAGAATTGGGAAAAAACTGTTTTTT
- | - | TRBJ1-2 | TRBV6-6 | CASSYSMGADGYTF | TGTGCCAGCAGTTACTCGATGGGGGCGGATGGCTACACCTTC
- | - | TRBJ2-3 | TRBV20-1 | CSALGTDTQYF | TGCAGTGCTTTAGGCACAGATACGCAGTATTTT
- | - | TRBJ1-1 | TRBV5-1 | CASSLDPGKGTEAFF | TGCGCCAGCAGCTTGGATCCAGGGAAGGGGACTGAAGCTTTCTTT
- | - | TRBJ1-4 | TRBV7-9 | CASSSLEEHGGKLFF | TGTGCCAGCAGCTCGTTAGAGGAACATGGGGGAAAACTGTTTTTT
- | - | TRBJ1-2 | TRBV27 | CASSLVGNYGYTF | TGTGCCAGCAGTTTGGTAGGGAACTATGGCTACACCTTC
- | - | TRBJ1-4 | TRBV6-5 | CASSSRQVNEKLFF | TGTGCCAGCAGTAGCCGACAGGTTAATGAAAAACTGTTTTTT
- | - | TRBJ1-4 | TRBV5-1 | CASAGGASNEKLFF | TGCGCCTCTGCGGGGGGGGCGTCTAATGAAAAACTGTTTTTT
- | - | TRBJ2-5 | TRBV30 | CAWSPPRLQETQYF | TGTGCCTGGAGCCCTCCCCGGCTCCAAGAGACCCAGTACTTC
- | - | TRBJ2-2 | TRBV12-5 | CASGSSGELFF | TGTGCTAGTGGGTCTTCCGGGGAGCTGTTTTTT
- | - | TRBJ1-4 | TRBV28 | CASRFLGGTNEKLFF | TGTGCCAGCAGGTTTCTCGGGGGGACTAATGAAAAACTGTTTTTT
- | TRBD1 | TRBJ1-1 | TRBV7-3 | CASSPTGGTEAFF | TGTGCCAGCAGCCCGACAGGGGGAACTGAAGCTTTCTTT
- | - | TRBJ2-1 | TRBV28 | CASSLGQGTHEQFF | TGTGCCAGCAGTTTAGGGCAAGGGACCCATGAGCAGTTCTTC
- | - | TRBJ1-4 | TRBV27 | CASSPYKRTVANEKLFF | TGTGCCAGCAGCCCATATAAAAGGACAGTAGCTAATGAAAAACTGTTTTTT
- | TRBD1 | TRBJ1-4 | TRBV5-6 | CASSPGTGSITDEKLFF | TGTGCCAGCAGCCCAGGGACAGGGAGTATCACTGATGAAAAACTGTTTTTT
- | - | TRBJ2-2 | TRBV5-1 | CASSSGPNTGELFF | TGCGCCAGCAGCTCAGGACCAAACACCGGGGAGCTGTTTTTT
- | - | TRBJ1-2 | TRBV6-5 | CATKISLGGYTF | TGTGCCACCAAGATCTCCCTGGGGGGCTACACCTTC
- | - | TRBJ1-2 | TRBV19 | CASSIMQFEGYTF | TGTGCCAGTAGTATTATGCAGTTTGAAGGCTACACCTTC
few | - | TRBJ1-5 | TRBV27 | CASSLGAAQPQHF | TGTGCCAGCAGTTTAGGGGCAGCCCAGCCCCAGCATTTT
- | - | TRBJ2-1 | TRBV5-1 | CASSPDPSSGNEQFF | TGCGCCAGCAGCCCAGATCCCTCGTCGGGGAATGAGCAGTTCTTC
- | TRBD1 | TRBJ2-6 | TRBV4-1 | CASSQEERGPGANVLTF | TGCGCCAGCAGCCAAGAGGAGAGGGGGCCTGGGGCCAACGTCCTGACTTTC
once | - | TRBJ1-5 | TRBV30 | CAWSVQGGQPQHF | TGTGCCTGGAGTGTACAAGGGGGGCAGCCCCAGCATTTT
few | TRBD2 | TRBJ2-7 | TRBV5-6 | CASSLGLAGRSYEQYF | TGTGCCAGCAGCTTGGGTCTAGCGGGGAGATCCTACGAGCAGTACTTC
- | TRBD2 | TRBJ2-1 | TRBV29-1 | CSVSGLAGGRGYNEQFF | TGCAGCGTTTCAGGACTAGCGGGGGGGCGAGGATACAATGAGCAGTTCTTC
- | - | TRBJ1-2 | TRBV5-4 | CASSLFFAGLANYGYTF | TGTGCCAGCAGCTTGTTTTTCGCAGGGCTAGCTAACTATGGCTACACCTTC
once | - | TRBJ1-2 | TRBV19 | CASSRAGPNYGYTF | TGTGCCAGTAGTAGGGCAGGCCCTAACTATGGCTACACCTTC
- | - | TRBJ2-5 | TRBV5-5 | CASSTPETQYF | TGTGCCAGCAGCACGCCCGAGACCCAGTACTTC
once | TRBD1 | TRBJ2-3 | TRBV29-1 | CSVESVAGGITDTQYF | TGCAGCGTTGAATCGGTGGCAGGGGGCATTACAGATACGCAGTATTTT
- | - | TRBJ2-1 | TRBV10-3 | CAISPGSGEQFF | TGTGCCATCAGCCCGGGAAGCGGAGAGCAGTTCTTC
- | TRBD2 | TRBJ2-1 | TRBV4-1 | CASSQVGLVFDEQFF | TGCGCCAGCAGCCAAGTGGGACTAGTCTTTGATGAGCAGTTCTTC
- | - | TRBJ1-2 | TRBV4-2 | CASSPDRRSGYTF | TGTGCCAGCAGCCCGGACCGAAGGTCTGGCTACACCTTC
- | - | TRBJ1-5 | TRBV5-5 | CASSLDSNQPQHF | TGTGCCAGCAGCTTAGATAGCAATCAGCCCCAGCATTTT
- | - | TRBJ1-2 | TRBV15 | CATSPRPQGSHGYTF | TGTGCCACCAGCCCCCGACCTCAGGGGTCCCATGGCTACACCTTC
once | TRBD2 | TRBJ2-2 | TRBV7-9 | CASSLSELAEITGELFF | TGTGCCAGCAGCTTATCTGAACTAGCGGAGATCACCGGGGAGCTGTTTTTT
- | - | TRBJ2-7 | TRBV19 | CASSIGSRGYEQYF | TGTGCCAGTAGTATTGGCAGTCGTGGGTACGAGCAGTACTTC
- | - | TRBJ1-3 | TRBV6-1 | CASRRDWRSGNTIYF | TGTGCCAGCAGGAGGGACTGGCGCTCTGGAAACACCATATATTTT
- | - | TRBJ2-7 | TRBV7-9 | CASSLPGISYEQYF | TGTGCCAGCAGCTTACCAGGGATCTCCTACGAGCAGTACTTC
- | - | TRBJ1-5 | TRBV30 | CAWSVGGIQPQHF | TGTGCCTGGAGTGTAGGAGGGATTCAGCCCCAGCATTTT
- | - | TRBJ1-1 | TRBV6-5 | CASSYSRRGDGEAFF | TGTGCCAGCAGTTACTCGAGGAGAGGGGACGGTGAAGCTTTCTTT
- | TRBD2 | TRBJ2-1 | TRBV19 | CASSTHSGGVNEQFF | TGTGCCAGTAGTACTCATAGCGGGGGGGTGAATGAGCAGTTCTTC